This T cell receptor (beta chain) was sequenced during a study of T cell responses to AZD1222 COVID-19 vaccine. Study-wide context: Second doses were pooled across both intervals (about 4 or about 12 weeks).

This clone was observed a few times. Its antigen is still unknown. In germline, CDR1 is WNHNN, CDR2 SYGVQD (reference sequence). The CDR3 loop spans 13 amino acids. V lost 9 bases and J 1 base, leaving 9 bases between the germline ends. Study findings and constraints: Of spike-specific TCRs, nearly half reportedly target regions left unmutated in variants. Regions 160-218 and 743-854 dominated among vaccine-associated CD4 TCRs spanning spike. Repertoire sampling was restricted to post-peak T cell response timepoints.

Method: immunoSEQ multiplex PCR; TCRdb's copy keeps in-frame clones and lacks some. The table includes approximately 160,000 clones, about 91% detected once. The origin of this receptor is an adult in good health. Specimen: peripheral blood, collected on day 0 of AZD1222 vaccination. The chain recombines TRBV10-1 with TRBJ2-2; D unresolved. The CDR3 is CASRRGNTGELFF. The CDR3 DNA follows: TGCGCCAGTCGTCGAGGGAACACCGGGGAGCTGTTTTTT.